Listed below are T cell receptor beta chains from one sample, sequenced in a study of blood T cell repertoires in COVID-19. Generated by immunoSEQ multiplex PCR, the TCRdb table keeps only in-frame clones and is missing some. The sample records approximately 200,000 clones, approximately 79% being singletons. Material: peripheral blood. The receptors were sampled from a human donor in a cohort sampled during active COVID-19. The CDR3 runs from the conserved cysteine through the conserved F or W. A D gene is named only where the DNA matches it firmly. Expanded clones are given a class, and other clones once, few, many or no size at all.

D	length	J	size	V	CDR3	DNA
TRBD2	15	TRBJ2-7	once	TRBV27	CASSMGLAGAYEQYF	TGTGCCAGCAGTATGGGACTAGCGGGAGCCTACGAGCAGTACTTC
.	14	TRBJ1-2	.	TRBV27	CASSPPNRVNGYTF	TGTGCCAGCAGTCCTCCTAACAGGGTAAACGGCTACACCTTC
TRBD2	16	TRBJ2-7	.	TRBV4-1	CASSHRPGGSSYEQYF	TGCGCCAGCAGCCACCGGCCGGGGGGGAGCTCCTACGAGCAGTACTTC
TRBD2	16	TRBJ2-5	.	TRBV15	CATSGGLAGPQETQYF	TGTGCCACCAGCGGGGGACTAGCGGGGCCCCAAGAGACCCAGTACTTC
.	13	TRBJ1-2	.	TRBV10-3	CAISGGGNYGYTF	TGTGCCATCAGTGGGGGAGGGAACTATGGCTACACCTTC
TRBD1	16	TRBJ1-5	.	TRBV9	CASSGTGGAGSQPQHF	TGTGCCAGCAGCGGCACAGGGGGCGCCGGGAGTCAGCCCCAGCATTTT
TRBD2	14	TRBJ2-4	once	TRBV28	CASSWASGRNIQYF	TGTGCCAGCAGTTGGGCCAGCGGGAGGAACATTCAGTACTTC
.	13	TRBJ1-4	few	TRBV27	CASRVGTNEKLFF	TGTGCCAGCAGGGTGGGCACTAATGAAAAACTGTTTTTT
.	13	TRBJ2-1	few	TRBV20-1	CSASTREFNEQFF	TGCAGTGCTAGTACCCGGGAGTTCAATGAGCAGTTCTTC
TRBD1	13	TRBJ1-5	.	TRBV18	CASSYRGEQPQHF	TGTGCCAGCTCCTACAGGGGCGAGCAGCCCCAGCATTTT
TRBD2	15	TRBJ2-7	.	TRBV4-2	CASSQVSLAGVEQYF	TGTGCCAGCAGCCAAGTTTCGCTAGCGGGAGTTGAGCAGTACTTC
TRBD2	15	TRBJ2-7	.	TRBV29-1	CSVRGEREGPYEQYF	TGCAGCGTCCGGGGGGAGCGGGAGGGCCCCTACGAGCAGTACTTC
TRBD1	15	TRBJ1-4	.	TRBV18	CASSRDRATNEKLFF	TGTGCCAGCTCACGCGACAGGGCAACTAATGAAAAACTGTTTTTT
TRBD2	19	TRBJ2-6	.	TRBV15	CATSRGLAGANSGANVLTF	TGTGCCACCAGCAGAGGGCTAGCGGGAGCTAACTCTGGGGCCAACGTCCTGACTTTC
TRBD2	16	TRBJ2-3	.	TRBV4-1	CASSVRAGGSTDTQYF	TGCGCCAGCAGCGTCCGAGCGGGGGGATCCACAGATACGCAGTATTTT
.	15	TRBJ1-5	.	TRBV6-2/TRBV6-3	CASSPGPAGVQPQHF	TGTGCCAGCAGTCCAGGGCCCGCCGGCGTTCAGCCCCAGCATTTT
.	13	TRBJ1-5	.	TRBV18	CASSPTERQPQHF	TGTGCCAGCTCACCGACAGAACGTCAGCCCCAGCATTTT
.	15	TRBJ2-2	.	TRBV6-5	CASSRPGAHFGELFF	TGTGCCAGCAGTAGGCCGGGAGCTCATTTCGGGGAGCTGTTTTTT
.	13	TRBJ2-7	.	TRBV28	CASRPTGTYEQYF	TGTGCCAGCAGGCCCACAGGGACCTACGAGCAGTACTTC
.	18	TRBJ2-5	.	TRBV27	CASSFLPSGRDVKETQYF	TGTGCCAGCAGTTTTTTACCCTCTGGCAGGGATGTAAAGGAGACCCAGTACTTC
TRBD2	13	TRBJ2-7	.	TRBV27	CASSFGSGGPQYF	TGTGCCAGCAGTTTTGGGTCGGGGGGACCCCAGTACTTC
.	16	TRBJ1-1	.	TRBV18	CASSPQSQGMNTEAFF	TGTGCCAGCTCACCCCAGAGCCAGGGGATGAACACTGAAGCTTTCTTT
TRBD1	14	TRBJ1-1	.	TRBV5-4	CASSPPDRDTEAFF	TGTGCCAGCAGCCCCCCGGACAGGGACACTGAAGCTTTCTTT
TRBD1	15	TRBJ2-7	.	TRBV13	CASSRQNRGQKEQYF	TGTGCCAGCAGCCGTCAGAACAGGGGGCAAAAAGAGCAGTACTTC
.	15	TRBJ1-2	.	TRBV11-2	CASSGGGWINYGYTF	TGTGCCAGCAGTGGCGGAGGCTGGATAAACTATGGCTACACCTTC
TRBD1	16	TRBJ2-7	.	TRBV18	CASSPYGTAGPYEQYF	TGTGCCAGCTCACCCTACGGGACAGCCGGACCCTACGAGCAGTACTTC
TRBD2	15	TRBJ2-1	.	TRBV7-2	CASSLGASGSYEQFF	TGTGCCAGCAGCTTAGGCGCTAGCGGGAGCTATGAGCAGTTCTTC
TRBD2	15	TRBJ2-2	.	TRBV5-4	CASSEGRENTGELFF	TGTGCCAGCAGCGAGGGGAGGGAGAACACCGGGGAGCTGTTTTTT
TRBD2	16	TRBJ2-5	.	TRBV9	CASSVGSSGSRETQYF	TGTGCCAGCAGCGTAGGTTCTAGCGGGAGTAGGGAGACCCAGTACTTC
.	13	TRBJ2-7	.	TRBV6-2/TRBV6-3	CASSYLLVGEQYF	TGTGCCAGCAGTTACCTACTAGTGGGCGAGCAGTACTTC
.	14	TRBJ2-7	.	TRBV7-6	CASSLVAAPYEQYF	TGTGCCAGCAGCTTAGTAGCGGCTCCCTACGAGCAGTACTTC
TRBD2	16	TRBJ2-2	few	TRBV27	CASSFRLALNTGELFF	TGTGCCAGCAGTTTTCGACTAGCCCTGAACACCGGGGAGCTGTTTTTT
TRBD1	14	TRBJ1-1	.	TRBV19	CASILKTGATEAFF	TGTGCCAGTATTCTGAAGACAGGGGCCACTGAAGCTTTCTTT
TRBD2	16	TRBJ2-7	.	TRBV7-6	CASSFLAGGLSYEQYF	TGTGCCAGCAGCTTTCTAGCGGGAGGCTTGTCCTACGAGCAGTACTTC
TRBD2	16	TRBJ2-3	.	TRBV5-4	CASSLPLAGGFDTQYF	TGTGCCAGCAGCTTGCCACTAGCGGGAGGATTTGATACGCAGTATTTT
.	14	TRBJ2-6	.	TRBV5-8	CASSLFGGANVLTF	TGTGCCAGCAGCTTGTTCGGGGGGGCCAACGTCCTGACTTTC
.	17	TRBJ2-6	.	TRBV19	CASSHPPAGPGANVLTF	TGTGCCAGTAGCCATCCCCCGGCGGGACCTGGGGCCAACGTCCTGACTTTC
TRBD1	14	TRBJ1-5	.	TRBV3-1/TRBV3-2	CASSQDSPGGPQHF	TGTGCCAGCAGCCAAGATTCCCCAGGGGGGCCCCAGCATTTT
TRBD1	13	TRBJ1-1	.	TRBV27	CASRRGLDTEAFF	TGTGCCAGCAGGAGGGGGCTTGATACTGAAGCTTTCTTT
.	13	TRBJ1-6	.	TRBV20-1	CSASEEGNSPLHF	TGCAGTGCTAGTGAGGAGGGCAATTCACCCCTCCACTTT
TRBD1	13	TRBJ1-6	.	TRBV11-1	CASSADRDSPLHF	TGTGCCAGCAGCGCCGACAGGGATTCACCCCTCCACTTT
.	14	TRBJ2-1	.	TRBV19	CASSISATANEQFF	TGTGCCAGTAGTATATCGGCTACAGCCAATGAGCAGTTCTTC
.	13	TRBJ2-4	.	TRBV30	CAWSVLQVDIQYF	TGTGCCTGGAGTGTACTCCAGGTGGACATTCAGTACTTC
.	14	TRBJ1-5	.	TRBV5-6	CASSLRRGDQPQHF	TGTGCCAGCAGCTTGCGCAGGGGAGATCAGCCCCAGCATTTT
.	12	TRBJ2-7	once	TRBV7-2	CASAGSSYEQYF	TGTGCCAGCGCAGGGTCCTCCTACGAGCAGTACTTC